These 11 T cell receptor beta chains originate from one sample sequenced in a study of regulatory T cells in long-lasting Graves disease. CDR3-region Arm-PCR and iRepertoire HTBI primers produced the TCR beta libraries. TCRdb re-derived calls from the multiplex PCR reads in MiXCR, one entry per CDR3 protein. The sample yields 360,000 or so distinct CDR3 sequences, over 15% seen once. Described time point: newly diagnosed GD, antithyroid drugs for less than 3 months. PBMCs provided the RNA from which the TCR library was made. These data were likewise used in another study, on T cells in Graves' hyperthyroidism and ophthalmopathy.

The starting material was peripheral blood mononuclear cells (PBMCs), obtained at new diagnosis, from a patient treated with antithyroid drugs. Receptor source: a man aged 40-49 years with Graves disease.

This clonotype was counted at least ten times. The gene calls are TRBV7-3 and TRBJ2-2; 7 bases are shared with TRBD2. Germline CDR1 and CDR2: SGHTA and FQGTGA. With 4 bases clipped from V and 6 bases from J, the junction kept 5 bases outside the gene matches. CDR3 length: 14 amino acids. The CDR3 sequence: CASSSFAGAGELFF. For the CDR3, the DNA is TGTGCCAGCAGCTCCTTCGCGGGGGCCGGGGAGCTGTTTTTT.

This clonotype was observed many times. CDR3 sequence reads: CASSLATGGLNEQFF. The CDR3 nucleotides read TGTGCCAGCAGCTTAGCGACAGGGGGCCTCAATGAGCAGTTCTTC. The V call is TRBV7-6, the J call TRBJ2-1; 10 bases agree with TRBD1. Germline-derived CDR1 and CDR2 are SGHVS and FNYEAQ. Trimming at V came to 0 bases and at J to 6 bases, leaving 2 bases not matched to a gene. The CDR3 runs to 15 residues.

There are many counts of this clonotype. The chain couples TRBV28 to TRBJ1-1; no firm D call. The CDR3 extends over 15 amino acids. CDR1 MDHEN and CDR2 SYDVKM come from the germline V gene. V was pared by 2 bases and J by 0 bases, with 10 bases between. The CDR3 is CASSLVGGMNTEAFF. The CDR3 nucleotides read TGTGCCAGCAGTTTAGTCGGAGGGATGAACACTGAAGCTTTCTTT. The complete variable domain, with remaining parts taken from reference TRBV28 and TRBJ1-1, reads DVKVTQSSRYLVKRTGEKVFLECVQDMDHENMFWYRQDPGLGLRLIYFSYDVKMKEKGDIPEGYSVSREKKERFSLILESASTNQTSMYLCASSLVGGMNTEAFFGQGTRLTVV.

CDR3 nucleotide sequence: TGTGCCAGCAAGGCAGGGTTCACTGAAGCTTTCTTT. Its translation is CASKAGFTEAFF. The V gene is TRBV6-1, the J gene TRBJ1-1, with D tentatively TRBD1 (5 bases). Trimming left V 7 bases short and J 4 bases short, with 10 bases between. Germline loops: CDR1 MNHNS, CDR2 SASEGT. This CDR3 has 12 residues.

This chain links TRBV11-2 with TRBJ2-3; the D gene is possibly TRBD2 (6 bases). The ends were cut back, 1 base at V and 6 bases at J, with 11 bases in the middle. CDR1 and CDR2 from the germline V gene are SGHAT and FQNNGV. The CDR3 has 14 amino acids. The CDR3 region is CASSLVEGWDTQYF. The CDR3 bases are TGTGCCAGCAGCTTAGTGGAGGGCTGGGATACGCAGTATTTT.

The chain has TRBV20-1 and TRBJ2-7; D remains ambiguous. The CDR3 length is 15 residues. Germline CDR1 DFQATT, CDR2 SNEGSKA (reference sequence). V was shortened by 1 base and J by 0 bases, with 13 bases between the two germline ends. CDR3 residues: CSARGTLLSSYEQYF. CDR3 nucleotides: TGCAGTGCTAGAGGTACACTCCTGAGCTCCTACGAGCAGTACTTC.

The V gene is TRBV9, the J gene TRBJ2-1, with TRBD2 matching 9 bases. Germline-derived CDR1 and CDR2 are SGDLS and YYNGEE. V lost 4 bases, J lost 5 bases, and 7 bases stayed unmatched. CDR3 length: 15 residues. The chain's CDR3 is CASSPTGLANNEQFF. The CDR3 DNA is TGTGCCAGCAGCCCAACGGGACTAGCCAACAATGAGCAGTTCTTC.

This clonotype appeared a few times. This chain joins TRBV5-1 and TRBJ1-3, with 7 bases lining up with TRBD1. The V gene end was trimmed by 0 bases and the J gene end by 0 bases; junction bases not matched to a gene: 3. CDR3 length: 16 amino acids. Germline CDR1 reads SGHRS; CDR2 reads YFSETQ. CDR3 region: CASSLGGGLSGNTIYF. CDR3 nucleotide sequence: TGCGCCAGCAGCTTGGGAGGGGGCCTCTCTGGAAACACCATATATTTT. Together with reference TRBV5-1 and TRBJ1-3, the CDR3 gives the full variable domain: KAGVTQTPRYLIKTRGQQVTLSCSPISGHRSVSWYQQTPGQGLQFLFEYFSETQRNKGNFPGRFSGRQFSNSRSEMNVSTLELGDSALYLCASSLGGGLSGNTIYFGEGSWLTVV.

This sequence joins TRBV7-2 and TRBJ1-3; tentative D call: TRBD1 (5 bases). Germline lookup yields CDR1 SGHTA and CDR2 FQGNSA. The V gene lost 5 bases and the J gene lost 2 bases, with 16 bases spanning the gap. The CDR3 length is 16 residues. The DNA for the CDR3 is TGTGCCAGCAGCATCGGACAACCTTCACCTGGAAACACCATATATTTT. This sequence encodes CASSIGQPSPGNTIYF.

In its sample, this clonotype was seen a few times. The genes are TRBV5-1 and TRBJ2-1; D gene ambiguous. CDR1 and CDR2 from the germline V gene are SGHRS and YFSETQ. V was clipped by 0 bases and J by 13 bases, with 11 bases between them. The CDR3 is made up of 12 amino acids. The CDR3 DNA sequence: TGCGCCAGCAGCTTGGAAGTGAGGCCCCAGTTCTTC. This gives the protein CASSLEVRPQFF.

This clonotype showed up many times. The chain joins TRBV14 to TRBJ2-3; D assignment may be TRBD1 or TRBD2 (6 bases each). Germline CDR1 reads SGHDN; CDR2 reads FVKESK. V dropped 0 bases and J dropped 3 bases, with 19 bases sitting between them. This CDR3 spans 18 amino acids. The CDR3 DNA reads TGTGCCAGCAGCCAAGACCCACCGACGGGGGCGTCAACAGATACGCAGTATTTT. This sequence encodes CASSQDPPTGASTDTQYF.